This TCR beta chain was sequenced for a study of T-cell reconstitution after alpha-beta-depleted transplantation in children (dated by TCRdb to the mid-2010s). Turning to the overall study: T-cell immune reconstitution after TCRalphabeta/CD19-depleted allogeneic hematopoietic cell transplantation in children was quantitatively tracked in the study by means of TCR repertoire profiling.

V drops 1 base and J drops 7 bases, leaving 8 bases in between. CDR1 and CDR2, looked up from the germline V gene, are SGHRS and YFSETQ. The CDR3 has 13 amino acids, counting the end cysteine and phenylalanine. The retained sequence is limited to the CDR3, 39 bases, with the frame set at the first base. This clonotype was counted between two and nine times. Its antigen has not been determined. No clone much larger than this one lies a single base away; base qualities are absent. The library was prepared using PCR. The reads were generated on an Illumina HiSeq 2500. TCR library preparation used molecular barcoding, with unique molecular identifiers applied to normalize quantification of the TCRbeta repertoire. Using fastp trimming at Q25 and MiXCR clonotype assembly, TCRdb reanalyzed the public sequencing data and kept in-frame beta chains. A single entry per CDR3 protein holds the most common genes and DNA from its merged rows. Here the sample has nearly 550,000 distinct CDR3 sequences; about 16% occur a single time. In total, the top ten clones hold more than 2.5% of the sample.

The origin of this receptor is a human donor who donated a stem cell graft to a child with acute lymphoblastic leukemia. The rearrangement joined TRBV5-1 to TRBJ1-4, with the D gene not confidently named. The specimen was PBMCs from the stem cell graft donor, collected from the stem cell graft. Here the CDR3 is given as CASSLTATEKLFF. The sequenced DNA: TGCGCCAGCAGCTTGACAGCGACTGAAAAACTGTTTTTT. With the rest looked up from the reference TRBV5-1 and TRBJ1-4 genes rather than sequenced, the full variable domain is KAGVTQTPRYLIKTRGQQVTLSCSPISGHRSVSWYQQTPGQGLQFLFEYFSETQRNKGNFPGRFSGRQFSNSRSEMNVSTLELGDSALYLCASSLTATEKLFFGSGTQLSVL.